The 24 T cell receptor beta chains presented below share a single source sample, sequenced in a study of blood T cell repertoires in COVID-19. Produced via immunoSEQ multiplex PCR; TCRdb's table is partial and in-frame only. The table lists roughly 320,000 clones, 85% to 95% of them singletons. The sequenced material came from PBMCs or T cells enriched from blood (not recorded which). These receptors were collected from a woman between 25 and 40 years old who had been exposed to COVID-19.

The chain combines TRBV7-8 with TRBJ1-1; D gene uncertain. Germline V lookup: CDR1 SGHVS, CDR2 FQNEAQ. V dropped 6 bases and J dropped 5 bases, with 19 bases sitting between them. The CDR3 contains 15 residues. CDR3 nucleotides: TGTGCCAGCAGTCCATTGGGAGGCCCGAATACTGAAGCTTTCTTT. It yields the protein CASSPLGGPNTEAFF.

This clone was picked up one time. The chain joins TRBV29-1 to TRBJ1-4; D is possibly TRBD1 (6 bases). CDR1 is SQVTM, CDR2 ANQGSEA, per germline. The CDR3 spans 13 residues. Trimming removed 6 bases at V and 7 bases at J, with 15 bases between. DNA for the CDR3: TGCAGCGTCAAAGAGACAGGAATTGAAAAACTGTTTTTT. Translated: CSVKETGIEKLFF.

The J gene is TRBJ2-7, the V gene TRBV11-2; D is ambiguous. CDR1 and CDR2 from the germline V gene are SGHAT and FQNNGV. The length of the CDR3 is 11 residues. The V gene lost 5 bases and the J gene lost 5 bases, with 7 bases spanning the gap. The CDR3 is CASSLSNEQYF. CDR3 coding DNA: TGTGCCAGCAGCCTGTCTAACGAGCAGTACTTC.

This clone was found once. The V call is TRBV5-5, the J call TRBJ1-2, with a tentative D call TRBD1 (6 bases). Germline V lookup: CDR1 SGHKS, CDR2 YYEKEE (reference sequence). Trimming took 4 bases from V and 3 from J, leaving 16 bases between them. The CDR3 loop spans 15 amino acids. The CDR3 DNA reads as TGTGCCAGCAGCCTGGTTACAGGGCGAGACTATGGCTACACCTTC. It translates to CASSLVTGRDYGYTF.

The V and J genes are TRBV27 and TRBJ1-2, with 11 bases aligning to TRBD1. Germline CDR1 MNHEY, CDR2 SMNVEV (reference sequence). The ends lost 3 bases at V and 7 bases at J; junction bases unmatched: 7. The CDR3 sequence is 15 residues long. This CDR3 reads CASSLGTGGEGGYTF. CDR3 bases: TGTGCCAGCAGTTTGGGGACAGGGGGAGAGGGTGGCTACACCTTC.

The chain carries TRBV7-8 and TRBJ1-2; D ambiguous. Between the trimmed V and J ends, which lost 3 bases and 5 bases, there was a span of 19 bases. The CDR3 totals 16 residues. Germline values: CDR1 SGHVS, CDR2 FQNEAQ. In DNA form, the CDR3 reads TGTGCCAGCAGCTTCGGGCGAGGGCCTCCCAGTTATGGCTACACCTTC. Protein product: CASSFGRGPPSYGYTF.

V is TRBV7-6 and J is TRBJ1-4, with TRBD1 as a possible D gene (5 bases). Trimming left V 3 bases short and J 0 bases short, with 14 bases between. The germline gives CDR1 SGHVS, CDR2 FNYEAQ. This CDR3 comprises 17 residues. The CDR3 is CASSLRPDTATNEKLFF. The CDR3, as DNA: TGTGCCAGCAGCTTGCGGCCGGACACCGCAACTAATGAAAAACTGTTTTTT.

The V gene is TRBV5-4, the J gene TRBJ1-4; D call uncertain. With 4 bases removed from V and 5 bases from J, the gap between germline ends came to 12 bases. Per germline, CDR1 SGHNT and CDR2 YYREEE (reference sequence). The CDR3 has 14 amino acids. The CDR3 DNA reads TGTGCCAGCAGCCCGGGGAGCCAAAATGAAAAACTGTTTTTT. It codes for CASSPGSQNEKLFF. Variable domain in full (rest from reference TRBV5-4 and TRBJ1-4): ETGVTQSPTHLIKTRGQQVTLRCSSQSGHNTVSWYQQALGQGPQFIFQYYREEENGRGNFPPRFSGLQFPNYSSELNVNALELDDSALYLCASSPGSQNEKLFFGSGTQLSVL.

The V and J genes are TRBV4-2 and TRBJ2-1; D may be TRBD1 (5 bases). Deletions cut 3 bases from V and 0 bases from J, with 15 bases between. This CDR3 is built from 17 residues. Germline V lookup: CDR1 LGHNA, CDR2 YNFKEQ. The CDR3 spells CASSQDPGWSSYNEQFF. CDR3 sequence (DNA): TGTGCCAGCAGCCAGGATCCAGGGTGGTCCTCCTACAATGAGCAGTTCTTC.

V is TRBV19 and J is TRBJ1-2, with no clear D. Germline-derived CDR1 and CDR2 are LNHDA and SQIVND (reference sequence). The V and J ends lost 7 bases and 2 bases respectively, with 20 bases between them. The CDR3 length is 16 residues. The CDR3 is CASTTERRWRNYGYTF. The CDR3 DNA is TGTGCCAGTACAACGGAGAGGCGGTGGCGGAACTATGGCTACACCTTC.

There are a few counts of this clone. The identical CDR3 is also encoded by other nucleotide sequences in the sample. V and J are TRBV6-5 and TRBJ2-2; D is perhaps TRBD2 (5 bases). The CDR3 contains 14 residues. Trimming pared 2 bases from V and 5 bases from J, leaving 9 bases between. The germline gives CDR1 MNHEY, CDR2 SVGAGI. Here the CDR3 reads CASSYDSGTGELFF. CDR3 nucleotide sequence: TGTGCCAGCAGTTACGACTCGGGGACCGGGGAGCTGTTTTTT.

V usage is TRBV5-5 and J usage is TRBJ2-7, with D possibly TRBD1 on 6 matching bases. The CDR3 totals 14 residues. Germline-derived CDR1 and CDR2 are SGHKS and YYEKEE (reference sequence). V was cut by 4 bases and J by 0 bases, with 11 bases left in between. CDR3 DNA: TGTGCCAGCAGCACGCTGACAGGCTCCTACGAGCAGTACTTC. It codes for CASSTLTGSYEQYF.

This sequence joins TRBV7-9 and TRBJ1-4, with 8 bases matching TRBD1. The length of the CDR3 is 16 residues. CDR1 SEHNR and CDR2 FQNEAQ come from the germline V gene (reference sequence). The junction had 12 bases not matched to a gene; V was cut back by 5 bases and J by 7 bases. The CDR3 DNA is TGTGCCAGCAGCCTCCCCAGGGGGCGTTATGTTGAAAAACTGTTTTTT. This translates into CASSLPRGRYVEKLFF. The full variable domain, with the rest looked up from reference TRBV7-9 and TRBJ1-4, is DTGVSQNPRHKITKRGQNVTFRCDPISEHNRLYWYRQTLGQGPEFLTYFQNEAQLEKSRLLSDRFSAERPKGSFSTLEIQRTEQGDSAMYLCASSLPRGRYVEKLFFGSGTQLSVL.

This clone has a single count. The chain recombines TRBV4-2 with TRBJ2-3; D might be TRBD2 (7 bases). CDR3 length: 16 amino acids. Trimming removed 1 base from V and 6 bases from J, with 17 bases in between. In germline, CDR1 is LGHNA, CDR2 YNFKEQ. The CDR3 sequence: CASSQVRGGAVDTQYF. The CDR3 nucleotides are TGTGCCAGCAGCCAAGTGAGAGGGGGGGCCGTGGATACGCAGTATTTT.

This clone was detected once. The DNA for the CDR3 is TGCGCCAGCAGCTTGGGGACAGGGATCGAAACTTTCTTT. It is translated as CASSLGTGIETFF. The chain recombines TRBV5-1 with TRBJ1-1, with TRBD1 identical over 8 bases. This CDR3 is 13 amino acids long. Looked up from germline, CDR1 is SGHRS and CDR2 is YFSETQ. V shed 0 bases and J 12 bases; nucleotides not matched to a gene: 7. Based on the CDR3 plus reference TRBV5-1 and TRBJ1-1, the full variable domain is KAGVTQTPRYLIKTRGQQVTLSCSPISGHRSVSWYQQTPGQGLQFLFEYFSETQRNKGNFPGRFSGRQFSNSRSEMNVSTLELGDSALYLCASSLGTGIETFFGQGTRLTVV.

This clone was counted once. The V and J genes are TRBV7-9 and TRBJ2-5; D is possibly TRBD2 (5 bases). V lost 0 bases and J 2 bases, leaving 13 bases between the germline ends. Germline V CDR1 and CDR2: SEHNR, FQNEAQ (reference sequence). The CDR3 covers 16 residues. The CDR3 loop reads CASSLARLAGQETQYF. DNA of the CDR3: TGTGCCAGCAGCTTAGCGCGCCTAGCCGGGCAAGAGACCCAGTACTTC.

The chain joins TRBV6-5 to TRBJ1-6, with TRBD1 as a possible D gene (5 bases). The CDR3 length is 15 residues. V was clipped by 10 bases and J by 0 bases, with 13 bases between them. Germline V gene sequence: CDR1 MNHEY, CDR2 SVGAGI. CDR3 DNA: TGTGCCACCAAAAGGGGCAGCTCCTATAATTCACCCCTCCACTTT. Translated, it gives CATKRGSSYNSPLHF.

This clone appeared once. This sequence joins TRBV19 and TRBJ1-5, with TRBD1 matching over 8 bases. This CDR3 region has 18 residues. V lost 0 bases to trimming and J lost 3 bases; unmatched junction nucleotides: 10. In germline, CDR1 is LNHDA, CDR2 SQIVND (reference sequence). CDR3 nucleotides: TGTGCCAGTAGTATAGATCTCAGGACAGGGCGATTCAATCAGCCCCAGCATTTT. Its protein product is CASSIDLRTGRFNQPQHF.

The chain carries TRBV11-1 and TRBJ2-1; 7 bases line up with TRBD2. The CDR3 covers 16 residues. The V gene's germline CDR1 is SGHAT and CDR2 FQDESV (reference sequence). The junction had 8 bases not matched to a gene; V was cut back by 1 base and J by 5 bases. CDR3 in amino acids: CASSLEGRGTNNEQFF. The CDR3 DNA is TGTGCCAGCAGCTTAGAGGGGCGGGGGACCAACAATGAGCAGTTCTTC. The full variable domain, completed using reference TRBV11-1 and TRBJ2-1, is EAEVAQSPRYKITEKSQAVAFWCDPISGHATLYWYRQILGQGPELLVQFQDESVVDDSQLPKDRFSAERLKGVDSTLKIQPAELGDSAMYLCASSLEGRGTNNEQFFGPGTRLTVL.

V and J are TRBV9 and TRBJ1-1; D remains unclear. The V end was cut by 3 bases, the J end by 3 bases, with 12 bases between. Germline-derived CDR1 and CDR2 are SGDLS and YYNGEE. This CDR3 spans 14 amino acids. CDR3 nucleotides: TGTGCCAGCAGCGCCCAACCGGTGGACACTGAAGCTTTCTTT. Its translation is CASSAQPVDTEAFF.

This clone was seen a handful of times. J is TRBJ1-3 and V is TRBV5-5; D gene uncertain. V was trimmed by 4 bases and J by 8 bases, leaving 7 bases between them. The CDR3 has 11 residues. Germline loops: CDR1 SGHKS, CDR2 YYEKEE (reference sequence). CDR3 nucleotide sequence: TGTGCCAGCAGCATGGGAGACACCATATATTTT. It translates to CASSMGDTIYF.

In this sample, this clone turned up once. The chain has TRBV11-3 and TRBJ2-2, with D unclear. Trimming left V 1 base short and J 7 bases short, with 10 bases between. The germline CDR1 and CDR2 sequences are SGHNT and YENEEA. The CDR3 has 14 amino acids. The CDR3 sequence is CASSLVPTVGELFF. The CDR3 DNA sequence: TGTGCCAGCAGCTTAGTCCCTACGGTCGGGGAGCTGTTTTTT. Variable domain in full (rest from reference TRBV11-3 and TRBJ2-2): EAGVVQSPRYKIIEKKQPVAFWCNPISGHNTLYWYLQNLGQGPELLIRYENEEAVDDSQLPKDRFSAERLKGVDSTLKIQPAELGDSAVYLCASSLVPTVGELFFGEGSRLTVL.

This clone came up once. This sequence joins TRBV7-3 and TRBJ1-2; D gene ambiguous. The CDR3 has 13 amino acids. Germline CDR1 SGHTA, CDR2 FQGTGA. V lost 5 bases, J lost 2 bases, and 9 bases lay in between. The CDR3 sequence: CASSPRGNYGYTF. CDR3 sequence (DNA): TGTGCCAGCAGCCCCCGCGGGAACTATGGCTACACCTTC.

This CDR3 is CASSLGGANYGYTF. As DNA, the CDR3 is TGTGCCAGCAGTCTTGGCGGAGCTAACTATGGCTACACCTTC. The V gene is TRBV27, the J gene TRBJ1-2; D unresolved. The germline gives CDR1 MNHEY, CDR2 SMNVEV (reference sequence). The CDR3 sequence is 14 residues long. V was clipped by 5 bases and J by 0 bases, with 10 bases between them.